The subject of this entry is one TCR beta chain. The antigen is unknown. The data were obtained in a study of shared clonotypes between healthy human individuals. General study findings and limits: Large depth notwithstanding, sorted-subset sequencing proved incomplete by rarefaction. Sequencing depth was a factor that was expected to affect clonotype sharing among donors.

Germline-derived CDR1 and CDR2 are ENHRY and SYGVKD. The CDR3 runs 13 residues. J was trimmed by 6 bases and V by 9 bases; bases with no gene match: 7. Original processing notes: Junction-only sequences produced by ImmunoSEQ had no quality scores, so filtering differed. The repertoire was sequenced with immunoSEQ multiplex PCR; TCRdb's copy has only in-frame clones and lacks some. The V and J calls and the clone size are those of that table, but D and trimming were determined from the DNA. The repertoire has 2.3 million or so clones, just over 90% of them found once; the top ten carry 0.39%. The gene calls are TRBV10-3 and TRBJ1-5, with 8 bases lining up with TRBD1. The clonotype comes from a man younger than 35 in good health. Some clones in this sample may be carry-over from other donors' samples. The sequencing input was naive CD4+ T cells from PBMCs. The subset here: CD45RA+ positively selected. CDR3 residues: CAIEDREGQPQHF. The CDR3 nucleotides read TGTGCCATTGAGGACAGGGAGGGTCAGCCCCAGCATTTT.